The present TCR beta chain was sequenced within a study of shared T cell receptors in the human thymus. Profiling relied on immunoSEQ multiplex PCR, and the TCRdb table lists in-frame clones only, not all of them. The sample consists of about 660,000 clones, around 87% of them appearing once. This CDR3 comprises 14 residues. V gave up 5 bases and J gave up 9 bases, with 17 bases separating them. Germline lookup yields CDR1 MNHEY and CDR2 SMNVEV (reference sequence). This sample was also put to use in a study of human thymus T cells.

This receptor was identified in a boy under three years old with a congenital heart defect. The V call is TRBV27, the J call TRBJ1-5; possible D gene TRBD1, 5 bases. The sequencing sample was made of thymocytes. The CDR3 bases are TGTGCCAGCAGTCTACTACAGGCCCTCAGGCCCCAGCATTTT. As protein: CASSLLQALRPQHF.